This T cell receptor (beta chain) derives from a study of metastatic and nonmetastatic thyroid tumors. No patient had received any treatment before thyroid surgery. This clone was recorded many times. This CDR3 region has 14 residues. Trimming cost V 1 base and J 4 bases, with 8 bases left between them. Authors' methods: The study's classifier, a distant-metastasis tool for papillary thyroid cancer, was built using CDR3 differences across clinicopathological groups. MiXCR re-clonotyped the PCR reads for TCRdb. TCRdb, not the original authors, processed these V and J calls. The table lists approximately 38,000 clones, roughly 26% of them singletons.

The sequenced material came from blood. The sequence came from a female donor with papillary thyroid cancer or a benign thyroid nodule (not recorded which). Some clones in this sample may be carry-over from other donors' samples. The V call is TRBV12-3 or TRBV12-4, the J call TRBJ1-3; the D is unclear. CDR3 loop: CASSLGIWGNTIYF. CDR3 DNA sequence: TGTGCCAGCAGTTTAGGCATTTGGGGAAACACCATATATTTT.